This TCR beta chain was found in a study of blood T cell repertoires in COVID-19. Study-level information: The United States, Italy and Spain supplied acute and convalescent COVID-19 samples. T cells, B-cell-depleted T cells, or PBMCs supplied cDNA or gDNA.

Sequencing was performed with immunoSEQ multiplex PCR; in TCRdb, only in-frame clones are kept and a portion is missing. The table lists under 350,000 clones, approximately 90% of them singletons. This CDR3 region has 15 residues. V was clipped by 4 bases and J by 3 bases; unmatched bases: 8. Germline-derived CDR1 and CDR2 are SGHVS and FNYEAQ. Sequences were obtained from peripheral blood. The chain uses TRBV7-6 and TRBJ2-5; 7 bases agree with TRBD1. The sequence was collected from a man in his forties with acute or convalescent COVID-19. CDR3 sequence reads: CASSSQGLWEETQYF. CDR3 DNA sequence: TGTGCCAGCAGCTCACAGGGGCTTTGGGAAGAGACCCAGTACTTC.